This record covers a single T cell receptor (beta chain). What it recognizes is unknown. Primers used in a second PCR of roughly 7 to 12 cycles were a sample-barcoded 5' primer and a J-beta primer mix. MiXCR was run by TCRdb on the 5' RACE reads, yielding one entry per CDR3 protein. The sample lists approximately 1.5 million distinct CDR3 sequences, under 55% occurring once. Trimming removed 4 bases from V and 9 bases from J; junction bases left unmatched: 9. Per the germline V gene, CDR1 is SGHDN and CDR2 is FVKESK. The CDR3 contains 14 residues. This specimen comes from a study of blood T cells in healthy people across ages. Total RNA amounts of at least 5.5 micrograms were extracted per sample. Study conclusions and caveats: It was not known whether donors were CMV positive (a possible confounder of expanded clonotype changes).

V and J are TRBV14 and TRBJ2-1; 7 bases map to TRBD2. The receptor was isolated from a woman between 18 and 30 years old in good health. The sequencing sample was made of blood. The CDR3, as DNA: TGTGCCAGCAGCCCGGGACTAACCCTAGGTGAGCAGTTCTTC. It yields the protein CASSPGLTLGEQFF.